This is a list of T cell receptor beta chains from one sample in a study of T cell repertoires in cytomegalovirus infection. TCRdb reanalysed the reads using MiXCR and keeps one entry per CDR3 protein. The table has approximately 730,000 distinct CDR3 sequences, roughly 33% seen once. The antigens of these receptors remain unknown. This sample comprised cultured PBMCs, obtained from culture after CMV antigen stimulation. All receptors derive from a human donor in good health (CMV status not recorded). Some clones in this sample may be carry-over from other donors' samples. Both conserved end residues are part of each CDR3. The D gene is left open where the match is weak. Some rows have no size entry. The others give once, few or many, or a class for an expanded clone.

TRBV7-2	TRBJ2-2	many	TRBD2	TGTGCCAGCAGGCCGGGACTAGCGCCGAGTACCGGGGAGCTGTTTTTT	CASRPGLAPSTGELFF
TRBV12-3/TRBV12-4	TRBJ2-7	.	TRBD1	TGTGCCAGCAGTTTACAGGGGGCGGACTACGAGCAGTACTTC	CASSLQGADYEQYF
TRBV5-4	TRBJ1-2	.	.	TGTGCCAGCAGCTTGGCTCAGTGGGGTCAGTATGGCTACACCTTC	CASSLAQWGQYGYTF
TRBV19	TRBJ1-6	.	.	TGTGCCAGTAGTATACGCGGCAGAAATAATTCACCCCTCCACTTT	CASSIRGRNNSPLHF
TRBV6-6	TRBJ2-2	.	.	TGTGCCAGCAGTTTCGAGTCCGGAACGAACACCGGGGAGCTGTTTTTT	CASSFESGTNTGELFF
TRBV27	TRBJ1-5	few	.	TGTGCCAGCAGGGATGGGGGGACGCAGCATTTT	CASRDGGTQHF
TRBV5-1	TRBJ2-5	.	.	TGCGCCAGCAGCTTTAATCCTTCCCAGCAAGAGACCCAGTACTTC	CASSFNPSQQETQYF
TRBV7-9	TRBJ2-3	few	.	TGTGCCAGCAGCCCTTTGGGGGACACAGATACGCAGTATTTT	CASSPLGDTDTQYF
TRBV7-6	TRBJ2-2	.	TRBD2	TGTGCCAGCAGCTTAATGGGGAGGGGAACCGGGGAGCTGTTTTTT	CASSLMGRGTGELFF
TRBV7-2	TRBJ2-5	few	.	TGTGCCAGCAGCGGAAAGGCCCCAGGGTCGTGGGAGACCCAGTACTTC	CASSGKAPGSWETQYF
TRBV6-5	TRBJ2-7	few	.	TGTGCCAGCAGTTCGGGGGTGGGCGAGCAGTACTTC	CASSSGVGEQYF
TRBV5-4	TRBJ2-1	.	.	TGTGCCAGCAGCGGGCCAGGCCCTAGCTCCTACAATGAGCAGTTCTTC	CASSGPGPSSYNEQFF
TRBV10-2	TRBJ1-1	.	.	TGCGCCAGCAGGGTTCGAGAGAACACTGAAGCTTTCTTT	CASRVRENTEAFF
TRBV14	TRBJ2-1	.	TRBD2	TGTGCCAGCAGCCCCTTATTAGGGACTAGCGGGAATGAGCAGTTCTTC	CASSPLLGTSGNEQFF
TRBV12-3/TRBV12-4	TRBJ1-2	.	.	TGTGCCAGCAGTCCGGGCGACACATACTATGGCTACACCTTC	CASSPGDTYYGYTF
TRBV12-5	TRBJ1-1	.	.	TGTGCTAGTGGTTTCCAGGCCATGAACACTGAAGCTTTCTTT	CASGFQAMNTEAFF
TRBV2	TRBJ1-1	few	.	TGTGCCAGCTCTGGGGTATGGAACACTGAAGCTTTCTTT	CASSGVWNTEAFF
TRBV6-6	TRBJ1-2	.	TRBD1	TGTGCCAGCAACCCGACCCCGACAGGGACTCCTTTTGGCTACACCTTC	CASNPTPTGTPFGYTF
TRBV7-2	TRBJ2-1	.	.	TGTGCCAGCAGCTCTCGACCCTACAATGAGCAGTTCTTC	CASSSRPYNEQFF
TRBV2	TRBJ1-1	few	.	TGTGCCAGCAGTTCCCAAATCGGACTGATGAACACTGAAGCTTTCTTT	CASSSQIGLMNTEAFF
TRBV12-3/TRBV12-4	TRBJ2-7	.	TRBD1	TGTGCCAGCGGGACAGGCTTCTCGGAGCAGTACTTC	CASGTGFSEQYF
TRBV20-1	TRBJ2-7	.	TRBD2	TGCAGTGCTATTTTTGTGGGAGGGCCAGGCGAGCAGTACTTC	CSAIFVGGPGEQYF
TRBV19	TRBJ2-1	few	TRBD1	TGTGCCAGTAGTATAGTCCCCGGGACAGTGTCCTACAATGAGCAGTTCTTC	CASSIVPGTVSYNEQFF
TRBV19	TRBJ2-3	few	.	TGTGCCAGTAGTATAGATCGTCCAGATACGCAGTATTTT	CASSIDRPDTQYF
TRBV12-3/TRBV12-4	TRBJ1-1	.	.	TGTGCCAGCAGATACCTTGGGAACACTGAAGCTTTCTTT	CASRYLGNTEAFF